These 30 T cell receptor beta chains were sequenced from one sample in a study of Ad26.COV2.S vaccination and SARS-CoV-2 variants. Treatment of the sample: around 19 received Ad26.COV2.S at low or high dose, single or two shots; roughly five received placebo; per-sample allocation not given. Specimen acquisition occurred on day 63 following the initial vaccine or placebo injection. Profiling relied on immunoSEQ multiplex PCR, and the TCRdb table lists in-frame clones only, not all of them. The table lists 350,000 to 400,000 clones, more than 85% of them singletons. The source was peripheral blood, collected in a trial of Ad26.COV2.S vaccine versus placebo. The receptors were gathered from a person between 18 and 65 years old who received the Ad26.COV2.S COVID-19 vaccine or a placebo.

This clone was seen only a few times. The chain recombines TRBV10-3 with TRBJ1-2; no clear D gene. CDR3 length equals 13 residues. Germline V gives CDR1 ENHRY, CDR2 SYGVKD. Deletions cut 8 bases from V and 4 bases from J, with 14 bases between. The CDR3: CAIQAENSYGYTF. CDR3 sequence (DNA): TGTGCCATCCAGGCGGAGAACTCCTATGGCTACACCTTC.

This rearrangement joins TRBV29-1 to TRBJ2-1; D is uncertain. Trimming left V 4 bases short and J 6 bases short, with 13 bases between. Germline V gene data show CDR1 as SQVTM and CDR2 as ANQGSEA. CDR3 length equals 13 residues. This CDR3 reads CSVGDKLLNEQFF. CDR3 DNA sequence: TGCAGCGTTGGCGACAAACTCCTCAATGAGCAGTTCTTC.

This sequence joins TRBV2 and TRBJ2-7, with no clear D. This CDR3 region has 13 residues. V shed 3 bases and J shed 6 bases, with 12 bases lying between them. Germline V CDR1 and CDR2: SNHLY, FYNNEI. CDR3 in amino acids: CASSDARTREQYF. The CDR3 coding sequence is TGTGCCAGCAGTGACGCGAGGACGCGCGAGCAGTACTTC.

V gene TRBV3-1 (or the pseudogene TRBV3-2) combines with J gene TRBJ1-6; D is uncertain. The germline V and J ends were trimmed by 6 bases and 10 bases, with 16 bases remaining between them. The CDR3 spans 14 residues. Germline V CDR1 and CDR2: LGHDT, YNNKEL (reference sequence). CDR3 region: CASSPSPFSSPLHF. The CDR3 DNA is TGTGCCAGCAGTCCCTCCCCCTTCTCCTCACCCCTCCACTTT.

The chain uses TRBV7-9 and TRBJ1-2; D gene unclear. V lost 5 bases and J lost 6, with 4 bases in between. This CDR3 is 10 amino acids long. The germline gives CDR1 SEHNR, CDR2 FQNEAQ (reference sequence). CDR3 nucleotide sequence: TGTGCCAGCAGCGACCATGGCTACACCTTC. Translation gives CASSDHGYTF.

The chain has TRBV7-6 and TRBJ1-2; D call uncertain. Trimming cost V 1 base and J 4 bases, with 7 bases left between them. Germline values: CDR1 SGHVS, CDR2 FNYEAQ. This CDR3 has 13 amino acids. The CDR3 nucleotides read TGTGCCAGCAGCTTAGATGGAGCCTATGGCTACACCTTC. As protein: CASSLDGAYGYTF.

The chain recombines TRBV6-2 or TRBV6-3 with TRBJ2-1, with no clear D. From germline, CDR1 is MNHEY and CDR2 SVGEGT. CDR3 length: 11 amino acids. The ends were cut back, 4 bases at V and 8 bases at J, with 6 bases in the middle. The CDR3 is CASSSRYEQFF. As DNA, the CDR3 is TGTGCCAGCAGTTCCCGTTATGAGCAGTTCTTC.

The chain employs TRBV6-1 and TRBJ1-1, with TRBD1 as a possible D gene (5 bases). Germline values: CDR1 MNHNS, CDR2 SASEGT. Deletions cut 2 bases from V and 8 bases from J, with 15 bases between. The CDR3 contains 14 residues. The CDR3 bases are TGTGCCAGCAGTGAAACAGGTACGACAGCGGAAGCTTTCTTT. Translating it yields CASSETGTTAEAFF.

The V call is TRBV7-9, the J call TRBJ2-7; TRBD2 matches at 8 bases. This CDR3 is built from 15 residues. Germline CDR1 and CDR2: SEHNR and FQNEAQ (reference sequence). The ends lost 3 bases at V and 4 bases at J; junction bases unmatched: 8. CDR3 loop: CASSFGAGGFYEQYF. As DNA, the CDR3 is TGTGCCAGCAGCTTTGGGGCGGGGGGTTTTTACGAGCAGTACTTC.

The rearrangement links TRBV5-1 to TRBJ2-7; TRBD1 matches 10 bases. With V trimmed by 0 bases and J by 5 bases, 5 bases remained unmatched. Germline V gives CDR1 SGHRS, CDR2 YFSETQ. This CDR3 is built from 15 residues. The CDR3 protein is CASSLEGQGSHEQYF. CDR3 bases: TGCGCCAGCAGCTTGGAGGGACAGGGGTCCCACGAGCAGTACTTC.

This clone turned up a few times. The junction departs from germline at one end; a sequencing error may be responsible. The chain employs TRBV7-9 and TRBJ1-2, with 7 bases aligning to TRBD1. This CDR3 is 12 amino acids long. Germline V gene sequence: CDR1 SEHNR, CDR2 FQNEAQ (reference sequence). The CDR3 loop reads CASSRPSTGLAF. CDR3 nucleotide sequence: TGTGCCAGCAGCCGCCCGTCGACAGGGTTAGCCTTC.

The chain employs TRBV11-2 and TRBJ1-3; tentatively, D is TRBD1 (6 bases). The CDR3 covers 16 residues. Germline CDR1 and CDR2: SGHAT and FQNNGV. Trimming removed 7 bases from V and 3 bases from J, with 19 bases in between. The CDR3 is CASTPSAGVDGNTIYF. Written as DNA, the CDR3 is TGTGCCAGCACCCCCAGCGCAGGGGTGGATGGAAACACCATATATTTT.

The V and J genes are TRBV9 and TRBJ2-7, with 9 bases that match TRBD1. The V gene's germline CDR1 is SGDLS and CDR2 YYNGEE. Germline trimming cut 3 bases from V and 2 bases from J; bases unmatched to any gene: 6. The CDR3 is 15 residues long. CDR3 bases: TGTGCCAGCAGCGCAGGGGGACAGGGACCCTACGAGCAGTACTTC. Translated, it gives CASSAGGQGPYEQYF.

The V and J genes are TRBV9 and TRBJ2-7; D remains ambiguous. Trimming shortened V by 2 bases and J by 7 bases, and 19 bases separated the two germline ends. Per germline, CDR1 SGDLS and CDR2 YYNGEE. CDR3 size: 15 residues. The CDR3 DNA sequence: TGTGCCAGCAGCGTCTCATTGGGAACACTCGGAGAGCAGTACTTC. It specifies CASSVSLGTLGEQYF.

The rearrangement joins TRBV14 to TRBJ2-7; tentative D call: TRBD1 (6 bases). The V end was cut by 4 bases, the J end by 3 bases, with 16 bases between. The germline V gene has CDR1 SGHDN and CDR2 FVKESK. This CDR3 is 15 amino acids long. The CDR3 DNA reads as TGTGCCAGCAGCCGCTCCGGGACAAGGGGCTACGAGCAGTACTTC. Translating it yields CASSRSGTRGYEQYF.

This clone was recorded only once. The rearrangement joins TRBV11-2 to TRBJ1-6; tentatively, D is TRBD1 (5 bases). The CDR3 extends over 15 amino acids. Trimming took 1 base from V and 10 from J, leaving 14 bases between them. Germline assignment: CDR1 SGHAT and CDR2 FQNNGV. CDR3 in DNA: TGTGCCAGCAGCTTAGTCAGGGCCAGGACCTCACCCCTCCACTTT. Residues: CASSLVRARTSPLHF.

The gene calls are TRBV2 and TRBJ2-3; 11 nucleotides match TRBD2. The CDR3 extends over 15 amino acids. Germline CDR1 reads SNHLY; CDR2 reads FYNNEI. Trimming cost V 3 bases and J 9 bases; bases outside gene matches: 8. Here the CDR3 reads CASSDLAGGQGTQYF. The CDR3 nucleotides are TGTGCCAGCAGTGACCTAGCGGGGGGCCAGGGAACGCAGTATTTT.

V and J are TRBV7-2 and TRBJ2-7, with TRBD2 matching over 8 bases. Germline CDR1 SGHTA, CDR2 FQGNSA. The CDR3 is made up of 13 amino acids. The V gene end was trimmed by 2 bases and the J gene end by 3 bases; junction bases not matched to a gene: 0. The CDR3 sequence is CASSLTSGYEQYF. The CDR3 DNA reads TGTGCCAGCAGCTTAACTAGCGGCTACGAGCAGTACTTC.

The chain links TRBV20-1 to TRBJ1-3, with 8 bases matching TRBD1. Germline V gene lookup returns CDR1 DFQATT and CDR2 SNEGSKA (reference sequence). The CDR3 contains 16 residues. Losses at the gene ends were 3 bases for V and 0 bases for J; bases not matched to a gene: 7. In nucleotides, the CDR3 is TGCAGTGCTAGTTCCAGCACAGGGGGCTCTGGAAACACCATATATTTT. This sequence encodes CSASSSTGGSGNTIYF.

DNA for the CDR3: TGTGCCACCAGTGACATACAGGGTCGGGACACAGATACGCAGTATTTT. Amino acid sequence: CATSDIQGRDTDTQYF. The gene calls are TRBV24-1 and TRBJ2-3; TRBD1 is a possible D gene (6 bases). Per germline, CDR1 KGHDR and CDR2 SFDVKD. The CDR3 sequence is 16 residues long. V dropped 4 bases and J dropped 2 bases, with 15 bases sitting between them.

The chain recombines TRBV7-9 with TRBJ1-4; maybe TRBD1 (6 bases). Trimming stripped 5 bases from V and 7 bases from J, with 17 bases between. Germline CDR1 is SEHNR and CDR2 is FQNEAQ (reference sequence). CDR3 size: 15 residues. CDR3 DNA sequence: TGTGCCAGCAGCACACGGACAGCCCAAGGTGAAAAACTGTTTTTT. This codes for CASSTRTAQGEKLFF. Full variable domain (remainder filled in from reference TRBV7-9 and TRBJ1-4): DTGVSQNPRHKITKRGQNVTFRCDPISEHNRLYWYRQTLGQGPEFLTYFQNEAQLEKSRLLSDRFSAERPKGSFSTLEIQRTEQGDSAMYLCASSTRTAQGEKLFFGSGTQLSVL.

J is TRBJ2-7 and V is TRBV4-1; D is unclear. The CDR3 spans 12 residues. Germline V gene data show CDR1 as MGHRA and CDR2 as YSYEKL. V was shortened by 2 bases and J by 5 bases, with 7 bases between the two germline ends. CDR3: CASSQRGDEQYF. In DNA, the CDR3 is TGCGCCAGCAGCCAACGAGGAGACGAGCAGTACTTC.

The V and J genes are TRBV7-9 and TRBJ2-1; TRBD2 aligns across 8 bases. Trimming removed 5 bases from V and 7 bases from J; junction bases left unmatched: 10. The CDR3 has 15 amino acids. CDR1 SEHNR and CDR2 FQNEAQ come from the germline V gene (reference sequence). For the CDR3, the DNA is TGTGCCAGCAGCAAATCCGGGGGGGTCCCGAATGAGCAGTTCTTC. It is translated as CASSKSGGVPNEQFF.

The chain carries TRBV29-1 and TRBJ1-1, with 7 bases lining up with TRBD1. This CDR3 spans 10 amino acids. After removal of 5 bases from V and 11 bases from J, the junction contained 5 bases not matched to a gene. Germline CDR1 and CDR2: SQVTM and ANQGSEA. Written as DNA, the CDR3 is TGCAGCGTTTGGCGACAGGGTGCTTTCTTT. The encoded protein is CSVWRQGAFF.

The V gene is TRBV5-4, the J gene TRBJ1-6; TRBD1 matches 7 bases. The CDR3 length is 15 residues. The germline V gene encodes CDR1 SGHNT and CDR2 YYREEE (reference sequence). The trim removed 5 bases at V and 10 bases at J, leaving 12 bases unmatched. In DNA, the CDR3 is TGTGCCAGCAGGGAAACAGGGGAAATGTGGTCACCCCTCCACTTT. Its protein product is CASRETGEMWSPLHF.

The genes are TRBV10-3 and TRBJ2-7, with D perhaps TRBD1 (6 bases). CDR3 length: 15 residues. Germline lookup yields CDR1 ENHRY and CDR2 SYGVKD. CDR3 sequence reads: CAAFSLDRPAYEQYF. The CDR3 nucleotides are TGTGCAGCATTCTCCCTCGACAGGCCGGCCTACGAGCAGTACTTC.

The chain recombines TRBV10-3 with TRBJ2-1; no clear D. Germline V gene lookup returns CDR1 ENHRY and CDR2 SYGVKD. The germline V and J ends were trimmed by 5 bases and 5 bases, with 10 bases remaining between them. The CDR3 is 13 amino acids. CDR3 coding DNA: TGTGCCATCAGTCTACCGCGAAACAATGAGCAGTTCTTC. Its protein is CAISLPRNNEQFF.

On this clone itself: Different DNA sequences within this sample yield the same CDR3. This rearrangement joins TRBV10-3 to TRBJ1-1, with D unclear. Germline CDR1 is ENHRY and CDR2 is SYGVKD. This CDR3 region has 13 residues. V was shortened by 2 bases and J by 1 base, with 5 bases between the two germline ends. The CDR3 reads CAISEGGNTEAFF. CDR3 nucleotides: TGTGCCATCAGTGAGGGAGGGAACACTGAAGCTTTCTTT.

This chain uses TRBV5-1 with TRBJ2-2; D is possibly TRBD1 or TRBD2 (5 bases each). The length of the CDR3 is 16 residues. V shed 1 base and J shed 2 bases, with 12 bases lying between them. Germline CDR1 reads SGHRS; CDR2 reads YFSETQ. CDR3 DNA sequence: TGCGCCAGCAGCTTGTTCGGGGCCGAAAACACCGGGGAGCTGTTTTTT. It yields the protein CASSLFGAENTGELFF.

V and J are TRBV7-5 and TRBJ2-2; no check of the table's D call, TRBD2, against the DNA was made. TRBV7-5 is a pseudogene locus. The CDR3 has 18 residues. CDR3 sequence: CVRSYPREGGANTGELFF. The CDR3 coding sequence is TGTGTCAGAAGCTACCCCCGCGAGGGGGGGGCGAACACCGGGGAGCTGTTTTTT.